Listed here is a single TCR beta chain. Germline CDR1 and CDR2: MNHNS and SASEGT. The CDR3 spans 16 residues. After removal of 5 bases from V and 4 bases from J, the junction contained 10 bases not matched to a gene. Libraries for TCRalpha and TCRbeta carried sample barcodes and unique molecular identifiers via 5'RACE. Using its own MiXCR run on the 5' RACE reads, TCRdb lists one record per CDR3 protein. The data show fewer than 140,000 distinct CDR3 sequences, about an eighth seen once. This entry comes from a study of T-cell memory formation after mild COVID-19. This sequence originates from an adult woman who had mild COVID-19 (a few samples of this study predate the infection). Cell type and time point are not known. Source material: PBMCs or a T cell subset sorted from them (not recorded which). The chain couples TRBV6-1 to TRBJ2-7, with 11 bases that match TRBD2. CDR3 amino acids: CASSLLAGGPRYEQYF. Here the CDR3 DNA reads TGTGCCAGCAGTCTTCTAGCGGGAGGCCCTCGTTACGAGCAGTACTTC.